The subject of this entry is one T cell receptor (beta chain). This entry belongs to a study of blood T cell repertoires in COVID-19. Whole-study context: Acute-phase and convalescent COVID-19 samples originated in the United States, Italy and Spain.

Using immunoSEQ multiplex PCR, the repertoire was profiled, and TCRdb retains in-frame clones only, with some absent. The sample records fewer than 150,000 clones, 70% to 90% being singletons. The V and J ends lost 2 bases and 4 bases respectively, with 15 bases between them. The germline V gene has CDR1 GTSNPN and CDR2 SVGIG (reference sequence). The CDR3 contains 14 residues. This clonotype was obtained from a woman between 70 and 85 years old who had recovered from COVID-19. Specimen: peripheral blood. The J gene is TRBJ2-7, the V gene TRBV30, with D perhaps matching TRBD2 (6 bases). CDR3 sequence (DNA): TGTGCCTGGAGTCACCGGGAGTTGCTGTACGAGCAGTACTTC. It is translated as CAWSHRELLYEQYF.